This entry lists 23 T cell receptor beta chains sequenced from one sample in a study of T cell repertoires in cytomegalovirus infection. Their antigen targets remain unknown. Via MiXCR, TCRdb re-called the reads, giving one row per CDR3 protein. The sample has roughly 860,000 distinct CDR3 sequences, 30% to 35% seen once. Here the sequenced sample was cultured CD8+ T cells from PBMCs, taken from culture after CMV antigen stimulation. The origin of the receptors is a human donor in good health (CMV status not recorded). Some clones in this sample may be carry-over from other donors' samples.

The chain carries TRBV5-1 and TRBJ2-7, with TRBD1 identical over 7 bases. The CDR3 contains 15 residues. Germline V CDR1 and CDR2: SGHRS, YFSETQ. Trimming cost V 0 bases and J 6 bases; bases outside gene matches: 9. The CDR3 spells CASSLARNRGREQYV. CDR3 DNA sequence: TGCGCCAGCAGCTTGGCGCGGAATAGGGGGCGCGAGCAGTACGTC.

Concerning this clonotype: An end of the junction differs from the germline gene, which may be a read error. The rearrangement uses TRBV27 and TRBJ1-2; tentatively, D is TRBD1 (6 bases). Germline-derived CDR1 and CDR2 are MNHEY and SMNVEV (reference sequence). The CDR3 contains 13 residues. This chain's CDR3 is CVSSLRGYDGYTF. DNA of the CDR3: TGTGTCAGCAGTTTAAGGGGGTATGATGGCTACACCTTC.

The chain carries TRBV7-9 and TRBJ1-2; TRBD1 is a possible D gene (6 bases). CDR1 and CDR2 from the germline V gene are SEHNR and FQNEAQ (reference sequence). V was trimmed by 4 bases and J by 8 bases, leaving 17 bases between them. This CDR3 has 14 amino acids. The CDR3 loop is CASSSGESIGGYTF. CDR3 coding DNA: TGTGCCAGCAGCTCAGGGGAATCTATCGGCGGCTACACCTTC.

CDR3 coding DNA: TGCGCCAGCAGCGAACAGGGGTTTGGGGAGCGTTCACCCCTCCACTTT. Residues: CASSEQGFGERSPLHF. The rearrangement links TRBV4-1 to TRBJ1-6, with 7 nucleotides matching TRBD1. Germline assignment: CDR1 MGHRA and CDR2 YSYEKL. The CDR3 is 16 residues long. Trimming took 5 bases from V and 9 from J; bases not matched to a gene: 13.

The gene calls are TRBV6-2 or TRBV6-3 and TRBJ2-3, with 9 bases aligning to TRBD2. Per the germline V gene, CDR1 is MNHEY and CDR2 is SVGEGT. The CDR3 has 15 residues. The V segment lost 6 bases and the J segment 10 bases; nucleotides outside the gene matches: 14. The chain's CDR3 is CASSFSGGQGWAQYF. The DNA for the CDR3 is TGTGCCAGCAGCTTTAGCGGGGGTCAGGGTTGGGCGCAGTATTTT.

This rearrangement joins TRBV27 to TRBJ2-7; 7 bases are a match to TRBD1. V was clipped by 5 bases and J by 2 bases; unmatched bases: 3. Germline V lookup: CDR1 MNHEY, CDR2 SMNVEV (reference sequence). This CDR3 has 13 residues. Here the CDR3 DNA reads TGTGCCAGCAGTAAGGGGGCGGCCTACGAGCAGTACGTC. It specifies CASSKGAAYEQYV.

This chain uses TRBV5-4 with TRBJ1-2; D is unclear. Trimming pared 0 bases from V and 8 bases from J, leaving 8 bases between. The CDR3 is made up of 12 amino acids. The germline CDR1 and CDR2 sequences are SGHNT and YYREEE (reference sequence). CDR3 sequence (DNA): TGTGCCAGCAGCTTGGAGAACCGCGGCTACACCTTC. Protein product: CASSLENRGYTF.

The rearrangement uses TRBV12-3 or TRBV12-4 and TRBJ2-5; 8 nucleotides match TRBD2. After removal of 7 bases from V and 2 bases from J, the junction contained 9 bases not matched to a gene. CDR3 length: 15 residues. In nucleotides, the CDR3 is TGTGCCAGCAAAGGCCCAGCGGGGGTTCAAGAGACCCAGTACTTC. It translates to CASKGPAGVQETQYF.

J is TRBJ2-1 and V is TRBV4-3, with D unclear. Looked up from germline, CDR1 is LGHNA and CDR2 is YSLEER. The CDR3 contains 12 residues. V shed 0 bases and J shed 10 bases, with 7 bases lying between them. CDR3 amino acids: CASSQEATEQFF. The DNA of the CDR3 is TGCGCCAGCAGCCAAGAGGCAACAGAGCAGTTCTTC.

This clonotype came up a few times. The V gene is TRBV23-1, the J gene TRBJ2-3; D not certain. TRBV23-1 is treated as an ORF (open reading frame) with a function not yet certain. V gave up 0 bases and J gave up 0 bases, with 13 bases separating them. This CDR3 has 17 amino acids. The CDR3 spells CASSQSSSLSSTDTQYF. The CDR3 DNA follows: TGCGCCAGCAGTCAATCATCCAGCCTCTCTAGCACAGATACGCAGTATTTT.

This clonotype has more than one count but fewer than ten. V gene TRBV6-6 combines with J gene TRBJ1-4, with D perhaps TRBD1 (6 bases). Looked up from germline, CDR1 is MNHNY and CDR2 is SVGAGI (reference sequence). This CDR3 has 16 residues. V lost 4 bases and J 6 bases, leaving 18 bases between the germline ends. The CDR3 protein is CASSWAPGALDEKLFF. The CDR3 bases are TGTGCCAGCAGTTGGGCCCCGGGGGCGCTGGATGAAAAACTGTTTTTT.

This sequence joins TRBV5-5 and TRBJ2-5; D may be TRBD1 (5 bases). The germline CDR1 and CDR2 sequences are SGHKS and YYEKEE (reference sequence). This CDR3 comprises 15 residues. The V end lost 0 bases, the J end lost 5 bases, and 14 bases lay between the germline ends. CDR3 residues: CASSLEGSARETQYF. The CDR3 DNA reads as TGTGCCAGCAGCTTGGAGGGGTCAGCCCGCGAGACCCAGTACTTC.

The chain links TRBV5-4 to TRBJ2-7; 10 nucleotides align to TRBD1. Germline loops: CDR1 SGHNT, CDR2 YYREEE (reference sequence). V trimming: 4 bases; J trimming: 4 bases; junction bases outside the gene matches: 8. This CDR3 is 15 amino acids long. CDR3 nucleotide sequence: TGTGCCAGCAGCCGGGACAGGGGTTCCCCATACGAGCAGTACTTC. As protein: CASSRDRGSPYEQYF.

In regard to this clonotype: This sequence may be a read error, since a much larger clone differs from it by one base. V usage is TRBV7-9 and J usage is TRBJ2-1, with 9 bases matching TRBD2. Unmatched junction bases numbered 4, after V lost 5 bases and J lost 2 bases. CDR1 is SEHNR, CDR2 FQNEAQ, per germline (reference sequence). The CDR3 covers 15 residues. CDR3 bases: TGTGCCAGCAGCCTTGGGACTAGCCCCTACAATGAGCAGTTCTTC. It translates to CASSLGTSPYNEQFF.

This chain links TRBV27 with TRBJ2-1; 8 bases are a match to TRBD2. Germline CDR1 MNHEY, CDR2 SMNVEV (reference sequence). With V trimmed by 2 bases and J by 5 bases, 8 bases remained unmatched. The CDR3 has 16 amino acids. CDR3 region: CASSLISGGLNNEQFF. The CDR3 DNA sequence: TGTGCCAGCAGTTTAATCAGCGGGGGATTAAACAATGAGCAGTTCTTC.

V gene TRBV20-1 combines with J gene TRBJ2-7, with TRBD2 identical over 12 bases. The germline V gene has CDR1 DFQATT and CDR2 SNEGSKA (reference sequence). The V and J ends lost 1 base and 7 bases, in that order; junction bases with no gene match: 5. The CDR3 has 14 residues. The CDR3 DNA reads as TGCAGTGCTAGAGTACTAGCGGGGGGATGGGAGCAGTACTTC. This codes for CSARVLAGGWEQYF.

The sample holds a few counts of this clonotype. The rearrangement links TRBV7-6 to TRBJ2-3; no firm D call. This CDR3 comprises 13 residues. The germline V gene encodes CDR1 SGHVS and CDR2 FNYEAQ. V was trimmed by 5 bases and J by 6 bases, leaving 12 bases between them. For the CDR3, the DNA is TGTGCCAGCAGCCTTATGAAAAGGGATACGCAGTATTTT. Translating it yields CASSLMKRDTQYF.

The sample holds many counts of this clonotype. CDR3 in DNA: TGTGCCTCCCGAACCCCCTTTGGCGAGCAGTTCTTC. It translates to CASRTPFGEQFF. The genes are TRBV7-2 and TRBJ2-1; the D is unclear. This CDR3 has 12 amino acids. Germline CDR1 SGHTA, CDR2 FQGNSA. Trimming removed 11 bases at V and 10 bases at J, with 18 bases between. Using reference TRBV7-2 and TRBJ2-1 for the parts outside the CDR3, the full variable domain is GAGVSQSPSNKVTEKGKDVELRCDPISGHTALYWYRQSLGQGLEFLIYFQGNSAPDKSGLPSDRFSAERTGGSVSTLTIQRTQQEDSAVYLCASRTPFGEQFFGPGTRLTVL.

This clonotype was seen many times. V usage is TRBV7-2 and J usage is TRBJ2-3; the D call may be TRBD1 or TRBD2 (5 bases each). Trimming stripped 5 bases from V and 2 bases from J, with 17 bases between. The CDR3 is 16 residues long. CDR1 and CDR2 (germline): SGHTA, FQGNSA. This CDR3 is CASSPTGTVDTDTQYF. The CDR3 DNA reads as TGTGCCAGCAGCCCTACGGGGACCGTAGACACAGATACGCAGTATTTT.

This clonotype has just a few counts. CDR3 loop: CASSLASGAYEQYV. In DNA, the CDR3 is TGTGCCAGCAGCTTAGCAAGTGGCGCCTACGAGCAGTACGTC. This chain joins TRBV7-2 and TRBJ2-7, with D unclear. The CDR3 sequence is 14 residues long. Germline V gene data show CDR1 as SGHTA and CDR2 as FQGNSA. Trimming removed 0 bases from V and 2 bases from J, with 8 bases in between.

This clonotype was detected ten times or more. The rearrangement uses TRBV7-9 and TRBJ2-4; a possible D gene is TRBD1 (5 bases). From germline, CDR1 is SEHNR and CDR2 FQNEAQ (reference sequence). The CDR3 spans 18 residues. With 5 bases removed from V and 1 base from J, the gap between germline ends came to 21 bases. The CDR3 DNA is TGTGCCAGCAGCCCCCGTAAACCCGAAGGGGTGGCCAAAAACATTCAGTACTTC. It specifies CASSPRKPEGVAKNIQYF.

Of note for this clonotype: It may be a read error: a sequence one base away is much more abundant. This chain uses TRBV6-2 or TRBV6-3 with TRBJ2-1, with D unclear. In germline, CDR1 is MNHEY, CDR2 SVGEGT. V lost 2 bases and J 4 bases, leaving 3 bases between the germline ends. The length of the CDR3 is 12 residues. CDR3 nucleotide sequence: TGTGCCAGCAGTTACAAGTACAATGAGCAGTTCTTC. It translates to CASSYKYNEQFF.

The chain employs TRBV19 and TRBJ1-1; no firm D call. V gave up 4 bases and J gave up 5 bases, with 14 bases separating them. The CDR3 is 14 amino acids. CDR1 and CDR2 (germline): LNHDA, SQIVND (reference sequence). In nucleotides, the CDR3 is TGTGCCAGTAGTACGACTTACCAGGAGACTGAAGCTTTCTTT. Translation gives CASSTTYQETEAFF.